The next 20 T cell receptor beta chains were all read from a single sample in a study of shared clonotypes between healthy human individuals. Naive CD8 isolation took CD45RO-negative cells positively selected for CCR7 and excluded terminally differentiated effector memory CD45RA+ cells. TCRdb keeps only in-frame clones here, not all; method: immunoSEQ multiplex PCR. This sample has roughly 2.1 million clones, with 93% found just once. Sequencing was done on a sample of naive CD8+ T cells from PBMCs. The receptors stem from a young man in good health. Some clones in this sample may be carry-over from other donors' samples.

J is TRBJ2-7 and V is TRBV9, with 8 bases fitting TRBD2. Looked up from germline, CDR1 is SGDLS and CDR2 is YYNGEE. V lost 3 bases, J lost 0 bases, and 11 bases stayed unmatched. The CDR3 contains 17 residues. The CDR3 DNA follows: TGTGCCAGCAGCGCTCCCGCGGCGGGAGGCCCCTCCTACGAGCAGTACTTC. It codes for CASSAPAAGGPSYEQYF.

The rearrangement uses TRBV28 and TRBJ1-2, with D maybe TRBD1 (5 bases). The CDR3 spans 13 residues. Trimming removed 10 bases at V and 6 bases at J, with 18 bases between. The germline gives CDR1 MDHEN, CDR2 SYDVKM. The CDR3 coding sequence is TGTGCCATCACGGGTACGGACACGCATGGCTACACCTTC. This encodes CAITGTDTHGYTF.

This chain uses TRBV9 with TRBJ2-5; 10 bases are a match to TRBD2. Germline-derived CDR1 and CDR2 are SGDLS and YYNGEE. V lost 3 bases, J lost 5 bases, and 16 bases stayed unmatched. The CDR3 is made up of 18 amino acids. The CDR3 spells CASSASSSGSRDWETQYF. CDR3 nucleotides: TGTGCCAGCAGCGCATCATCTAGCGGGAGCCGAGATTGGGAGACCCAGTACTTC.

This clone was seen once. The genes are TRBV7-6 and TRBJ2-1, with 8 positions matching TRBD2. V gave up 1 base and J gave up 9 bases; unmatched junction bases: 8. Germline-derived CDR1 and CDR2 are SGHVS and FNYEAQ. The CDR3 is 15 residues long. CDR3 amino acids: CASSLGGSGMIEQFF. CDR3 DNA: TGTGCCAGCAGCTTAGGAGGTAGCGGGATGATTGAGCAGTTCTTC.

The gene calls are TRBV7-8 and TRBJ2-7; no firm D call. In germline, CDR1 is SGHVS, CDR2 FQNEAQ. The CDR3 has 13 amino acids. The V end was cut by 4 bases, the J end by 1 base, with 8 bases between. The CDR3 bases are TGTGCCAGCAGCTCCCCAGTGTCCTACGAGCAGTACTTC. Residues: CASSSPVSYEQYF.

The chain combines TRBV5-6 with TRBJ2-1; 9 bases are a match to TRBD2. Germline-derived CDR1 and CDR2 are SGHDT and YYEEEE. Unmatched junction bases numbered 8, after V lost 0 bases and J lost 7 bases. The CDR3 sequence is 16 residues long. The chain's CDR3 is CASSLEVSGSGNEQFF. In DNA, the CDR3 is TGTGCCAGCAGCTTGGAGGTTAGCGGGAGTGGTAATGAGCAGTTCTTC.

This rearrangement joins TRBV19 to TRBJ2-7; no clear D. Looked up from germline, CDR1 is LNHDA and CDR2 is SQIVND (reference sequence). The CDR3 spans 13 residues. The germline V and J ends were trimmed by 2 bases and 2 bases, with 7 bases remaining between them. CDR3 sequence (DNA): TGTGCCAGTAGTATAAACCAGGCCTACGAGCAGTACTTC. It yields the protein CASSINQAYEQYF.

A few counts support this clone. The J gene is TRBJ1-1, the V gene TRBV13; no reliable D call. V dropped 5 bases and J dropped 1 base, with 14 bases sitting between them. Germline values: CDR1 PRHDT, CDR2 FYEKMQ (reference sequence). The CDR3 runs 15 residues. The CDR3 bases are TGTGCCAGCAGCACCGAGGGAGGGAGGAACACTGAAGCTTTCTTT. Protein product: CASSTEGGRNTEAFF.

This chain links TRBV7-9 with TRBJ2-7, with TRBD1 identical over 12 bases. After removal of 4 bases from V and 5 bases from J, the junction contained 6 bases not matched to a gene. Germline-derived CDR1 and CDR2 are SEHNR and FQNEAQ (reference sequence). CDR3 length equals 15 residues. CDR3 region: CASSSPGQGANEQYF. The CDR3 nucleotides read TGTGCCAGCAGCTCCCCGGGACAGGGGGCTAACGAGCAGTACTTC.

The chain combines TRBV9 with TRBJ2-3; TRBD1 might be the D (6 bases). This CDR3 spans 17 amino acids. CDR1 SGDLS and CDR2 YYNGEE come from the germline V gene. The V and J ends lost 4 bases and 4 bases respectively, with 22 bases between them. CDR3 in DNA: TGTGCCAGCAGCCGATCCAACAGGGATTTACTGGCAGATACGCAGTATTTT. This translates into CASSRSNRDLLADTQYF.

V usage is TRBV28 and J usage is TRBJ2-7; 7 nucleotides match TRBD1. This CDR3 region has 19 residues. Germline lookup yields CDR1 MDHEN and CDR2 SYDVKM. The J segment lost 2 bases and the V segment lost 7 bases, leaving 23 bases of the junction unmatched. DNA of the CDR3: TGTGCCAGCAATCCTGGGACAGTAGGGATCGGACCCGTGGCCTACGAGCAGTACTTC. Protein: CASNPGTVGIGPVAYEQYF.

V is TRBV7-7 and J is TRBJ1-1; 8 positions match TRBD1. The germline V gene has CDR1 SSHAT and CDR2 FNYEAQ (reference sequence). V trimming: 4 bases; J trimming: 1 base; junction bases outside the gene matches: 11. This CDR3 contains 17 residues. The CDR3 here is CASSSGQGSAGNTEAFF. Written as DNA, the CDR3 is TGTGCCAGCAGCTCCGGACAGGGTTCGGCGGGGAACACTGAAGCTTTCTTT.

V is TRBV5-1 and J is TRBJ2-3; D is perhaps TRBD2 (5 bases). V lost 0 bases, J lost 1 base, and 24 bases lay in between. The CDR3 is made up of 20 amino acids. CDR1 and CDR2 from the germline V gene are SGHRS and YFSETQ. The DNA of the CDR3 is TGCGCCAGCAGCTTGGCCCGGTTGGACTGGACGTTATTGGGCACAGATACGCAGTATTTT. It yields the protein CASSLARLDWTLLGTDTQYF. Full variable domain (missing parts from reference TRBV5-1 and TRBJ2-3): KAGVTQTPRYLIKTRGQQVTLSCSPISGHRSVSWYQQTPGQGLQFLFEYFSETQRNKGNFPGRFSGRQFSNSRSEMNVSTLELGDSALYLCASSLARLDWTLLGTDTQYFGPGTRLTVL.

The V call is TRBV5-5, the J call TRBJ2-2; D is possibly TRBD1 or TRBD2 (5 bases each). The germline CDR1 and CDR2 sequences are SGHKS and YYEKEE (reference sequence). The CDR3 has 14 residues. Trimming left V 5 bases short and J 7 bases short, with 15 bases between. The CDR3 region is CASRTGAESGELFF. DNA of the CDR3: TGTGCCAGCAGGACCGGGGCGGAGAGCGGGGAGCTGTTTTTT.

This clone has just a few counts. Other DNA sequences in this specimen translate into the identical CDR3. V gene TRBV11-2 combines with J gene TRBJ2-7; D uncertain. V was clipped by 4 bases and J by 4 bases, with 5 bases between them. In germline, CDR1 is SGHAT, CDR2 FQNNGV. CDR3 length: 11 residues. In nucleotides, the CDR3 is TGTGCCAGCAGCTACGGGTACGAGCAGTACTTC. Protein: CASSYGYEQYF.

This sequence joins TRBV19 and TRBJ2-7, with 9 bases that match TRBD2. Trimming removed 8 bases from V and 4 bases from J; junction bases left unmatched: 12. Germline-derived CDR1 and CDR2 are LNHDA and SQIVND (reference sequence). This CDR3 region has 15 residues. The chain's CDR3 is CASSDGLAMLYEQYF. CDR3 bases: TGTGCCAGTTCAGATGGACTAGCGATGTTGTACGAGCAGTACTTC.

The gene calls are TRBV5-6 and TRBJ1-5, with 7 bases identical to TRBD1. Germline-derived CDR1 and CDR2 are SGHDT and YYEEEE. This CDR3 spans 16 amino acids. The V and J ends lost 6 bases and 0 bases, in that order; junction bases with no gene match: 9. CDR3 in DNA: TGTGCCAGCACATCAGGGACAGATTATAGCAATCAGCCCCAGCATTTT. This translates into CASTSGTDYSNQPQHF.

This clone was recorded once. The V gene is TRBV5-6, the J gene TRBJ2-7; possible D gene TRBD1, 6 bases. Germline V gene sequence: CDR1 SGHDT, CDR2 YYEEEE. The germline V and J ends were trimmed by 0 bases and 2 bases, with 12 bases remaining between them. The CDR3 has 15 amino acids. CDR3 bases: TGTGCCAGCAGCTTGGGTTGGGACATTACCTACGAGCAGTACTTC. Translating gives CASSLGWDITYEQYF.

V usage is TRBV13 and J usage is TRBJ1-5; D call uncertain. The CDR3 loop spans 15 amino acids. Germline values: CDR1 PRHDT, CDR2 FYEKMQ (reference sequence). V lost 0 bases and J 6 bases, leaving 12 bases between the germline ends. This chain's CDR3 is CASSLGRSVGQPQHF. The CDR3 DNA reads TGTGCCAGCAGCTTAGGCCGCTCTGTAGGTCAGCCCCAGCATTTT.

The rearrangement links TRBV23-1 to TRBJ1-5; perhaps TRBD1 as D (6 bases). TRBV23-1 has ORF status, its function being uncertain. V dropped 7 bases and J dropped 2 bases, with 15 bases sitting between them. The CDR3 covers 15 residues. The CDR3 nucleotides are TGCGCCAGCATCTCCAGGGGAATTGGCAATCAGCCCCAGCATTTT. It codes for CASISRGIGNQPQHF.